This T cell receptor beta chain stems from a study of blood T cell repertoires in COVID-19. Across the study: From the United States, Italy and Spain came samples of acute and convalescent COVID-19. T cells, B-cell-depleted T cells, or PBMCs supplied cDNA or gDNA.

Germline V gene lookup returns CDR1 SGHRS and CDR2 YFSETQ. Germline trimming cut 4 bases from V and 4 bases from J; bases unmatched to any gene: 13. The CDR3 consists of 17 residues. Per the original data handling: For nucleated cells, counts were estimated from reference gene primer amplification. Produced via immunoSEQ multiplex PCR; TCRdb's table is partial and in-frame only. That table supplies the V and J calls and clone size; D and trimming were determined from the DNA. The sample has 150,000 to 200,000 clones, around 87% seen once; the top ten hold over 3.5%. This clone has a single count. The sequence was collected from a man younger than 35 with active or convalescent COVID-19. The gene calls are TRBV5-1 and TRBJ2-5, with 10 bases aligning to TRBD2. The sample taken for sequencing was peripheral blood. In nucleotides, the CDR3 is TGCGCCAGCAGCAGAGGGGCTAGCGGGAGAGGCGTAGAGACCCAGTACTTC. Translating gives CASSRGASGRGVETQYF.